The source of this TCR beta chain is a study of blood T cell repertoires in COVID-19. Enrolled through a virtual design, the participants were between about 18 and 89 years of age and came from under 25 US areas. Repertoires were generated with immunoSEQ multiplex PCR, while TCRdb's copy carries only in-frame clones and drops some. The sample carries 200,000 to 250,000 clones, about 83% recorded once. This CDR3 comprises 14 residues. V lost 1 base, J lost 6 bases, and 12 bases lay in between. Germline CDR1 LGHDT, CDR2 YNNKEL (reference sequence). The sequence came from a woman aged 45-60 years who had recovered from COVID-19. Material: PBMCs or T cells enriched from blood (not recorded which). The genes are TRBV3-1 (or the pseudogene TRBV3-2) and TRBJ1-2; D perhaps matches TRBD1 (6 bases). CDR3 amino acids: CASSQGLQGNGYTF. The CDR3, as DNA: TGTGCCAGCAGCCAAGGGCTACAGGGCAATGGCTACACCTTC.